The rows below give T cell receptor beta chains drawn from one sample of a study of T cells in Graves' hyperthyroidism and ophthalmopathy. TCRdb called the multiplex PCR reads again in MiXCR, with one record for every CDR3 protein. Of around 500,000 distinct CDR3 sequences in the sample, under 15% were seen once. Sequencing used blood. The source is a woman younger than 35 with Graves' hyperthyroidism. The CDR3 runs from the conserved cysteine through the conserved F or W. D genes are given only for firm matches. Size is stated for part of the rows, as once, few or many counts, or as a class when the clone is expanded.

DNA,CDR3,size,V,J,D
TGTGCCAGCAGCGCACCCGGATGGACTGAAGCTTTCTTT,CASSAPGWTEAFF,many,TRBV11-2,TRBJ1-1,.
TGTGCCTGGGATCAAGGAGGAACTAATGAAAAACTGTTTTTT,CAWDQGGTNEKLFF,few,TRBV30,TRBJ1-4,.
TGTGCCAGCAGTGGAAGGGGGGGCTCGGCTAATGAAAAACTGTTTTTT,CASSGRGGSANEKLFF,many,TRBV12-3/TRBV12-4,TRBJ1-4,.
TGTGCCAGCAGCGTAGCCACTGGGGACCAAGCTTTCTTT,CASSVATGDQAFF,many,TRBV9,TRBJ1-1,.
TGCAGTGCTAGGGTGAATGATGGCTACACCTTC,CSARVNDGYTF,.,TRBV20-1,TRBJ1-2,.
TGTGCCAGCAGGGACCCCAACTCTGGAAACACCATATATTTT,CASRDPNSGNTIYF,many,TRBV6-1,TRBJ1-3,.
TGCAGTGCTAGTTGGAGTCGGATAGTCCAGCCCCAGCATTTT,CSASWSRIVQPQHF,.,TRBV20-1,TRBJ1-5,.
TGTGCCAGCACCTCGGGACAGGCGAAAAACATTCAGTACTTC,CASTSGQAKNIQYF,many,TRBV12-3/TRBV12-4,TRBJ2-4,TRBD1
TGTGCCAGCAGCACCCGGGGAGCCGACAATGAGCAGTTCTTC,CASSTRGADNEQFF,many,TRBV11-3,TRBJ2-1,.
TGTGCCAGCAGCCAACAACTAGCGGGAGGCTACGAGCAGTACTTC,CASSQQLAGGYEQYF,many,TRBV3-1,TRBJ2-7,TRBD2
TGTGCCTGGAGTGTAGACGGGCGAATTGGAAACACCATATATTTT,CAWSVDGRIGNTIYF,many,TRBV30,TRBJ1-3,.
TGTGCCACCAGTGATTTCGAGGCCCCCGCAGATACGCAGTATTTT,CATSDFEAPADTQYF,many,TRBV24-1,TRBJ2-3,.
TGTGCCAGCACCACCCTTGGAAACTATGGCTACACCTTC,CASTTLGNYGYTF,many,TRBV6-1,TRBJ1-2,.
TGTGCCAGCAGTGGACGGGGGAGCTCCTACAATGAGCAGTTCTTC,CASSGRGSSYNEQFF,many,TRBV2,TRBJ2-1,.
TGTGCCAGCAGTTTTGACGGAGCTTCTAACTATGGCTACACCTTC,CASSFDGASNYGYTF,few,TRBV6-2/TRBV6-3,TRBJ1-2,.
TGTGCCAGCAGCGCGGGGACTTCAACCAATGAGCAGTTCTTC,CASSAGTSTNEQFF,many,TRBV11-2,TRBJ2-1,.
TGTGCCAGCAGCCAAGGACGGGGAGATCAGCCCCAGCATTTT,CASSQGRGDQPQHF,many,TRBV3-1,TRBJ1-5,.
TGCAGTGCCCTCGTGGACAGGGCGACTGGAAACACCATATATTTT,CSALVDRATGNTIYF,few,TRBV20-1,TRBJ1-3,TRBD1
TGTGCCTCAACACGGACTAGCGGGAGTCATGAGCAGTTCTTC,CASTRTSGSHEQFF,.,TRBV19,TRBJ2-1,TRBD2
TGCAGTGCTAGTAACGGGGCCGCCTATAATTCACCCCTCCACTTT,CSASNGAAYNSPLHF,.,TRBV20-1,TRBJ1-6,.
TGTGCCTGGACTCCGGGACAGGGAAAGGGCGGGGAGCTGTTTTTT,CAWTPGQGKGGELFF,.,TRBV30,TRBJ2-2,TRBD1
TGTGCCAGCATGAGGAATCTAGCCGGAAACACCATATATTTT,CASMRNLAGNTIYF,many,TRBV6-1,TRBJ1-3,.
TGTGCCAGCAGTTATGCAGGTCTCGGCACTGAAGCTTTCTTT,CASSYAGLGTEAFF,many,TRBV12-3/TRBV12-4,TRBJ1-1,.
TGCAGCGTTGCGGGAGAATCATCCTACAATGAGCAGTTCTTC,CSVAGESSYNEQFF,many,TRBV29-1,TRBJ2-1,.
TGTGCCAGCAGTACACAGGGGGTCGGCAATCAGCCCCAGCATTTT,CASSTQGVGNQPQHF,many,TRBV12-3/TRBV12-4,TRBJ1-5,TRBD1
TGTGCCAGCAGTCAGGACAGGGTCTCCGATGGCTACACCTTC,CASSQDRVSDGYTF,many,TRBV2,TRBJ1-2,TRBD1
TGTGCCATCGGACTAGCGGGGAAGTCAGGCACGCAGTATTTT,CAIGLAGKSGTQYF,.,TRBV10-3,TRBJ2-3,TRBD2
TGTGCCACCAGTGAATATAGCGGAAGCACAGATACGCGGTATTTT,CATSEYSGSTDTRYF,few,TRBV24-1,TRBJ2-3,.
TGTGCCAGCAGGCCGGGAGCCGTTAAGGGCTACACCTTC,CASRPGAVKGYTF,many,TRBV12-3/TRBV12-4,TRBJ1-2,.
TGTGCCAGCCGAGAGGGACAGATCCCTGGCTACACCTTC,CASREGQIPGYTF,many,TRBV6-2/TRBV6-3,TRBJ1-2,TRBD1
TGTGCCAGCAGCGACTTCAGGGGGGGAACCACCGGGGAGCTGTTTTTT,CASSDFRGGTTGELFF,many,TRBV11-2,TRBJ2-2,.
TGTGCCAGCAGCTTTGACAGGGGGGCCACTGAAGCTTTCTTT,CASSFDRGATEAFF,few,TRBV27,TRBJ1-1,TRBD1
TGTGCCAGCAGCGTCGTATCACTACACCTCTCCTACGAGCAGTACTTC,CASSVVSLHLSYEQYF,many,TRBV11-3,TRBJ2-7,.
TGTGCCAGCAGCCTTATTCAGGGAGTTACCGGGGAGCTGTTTTTT,CASSLIQGVTGELFF,.,TRBV7-6,TRBJ2-2,.
TGCGCCAGCAGCCAAGCTCCAGGCCTCTCTAGCAATCAGCCCCAGCATTTT,CASSQAPGLSSNQPQHF,few,TRBV3-1,TRBJ1-5,.
TGTGCCAGCACCCTCCGGCAGCGGTACAATGAGCAGTTCTTC,CASTLRQRYNEQFF,.,TRBV7-6,TRBJ2-1,.
TGCAGTGCTAGGGGGGGGGCGGATGAAAAACTGTTTTTT,CSARGGADEKLFF,.,TRBV20-1,TRBJ1-4,.
TGTGCCAGCAGCTTAATGGGACTGAATGAGCAGTTCTTC,CASSLMGLNEQFF,many,TRBV7-8,TRBJ2-1,.
TGCGCCAGCAGTGACCGGACCGGGCTTAATGAAAAACTGTTTTTT,CASSDRTGLNEKLFF,many,TRBV10-1,TRBJ1-4,.
TGTGCCAGCAGTTTGATGGGAATGACAGATACGCAGTATTTT,CASSLMGMTDTQYF,many,TRBV28,TRBJ2-3,.
TGTGCCAGCAGTGACTGGGGGGGTTCGCGCTACACCTTC,CASSDWGGSRYTF,many,TRBV6-1,TRBJ1-2,.
TGCGCCAGCAGCCGAGGACAGGGCAAACAAGAGACCCAGTACTTC,CASSRGQGKQETQYF,.,TRBV5-1,TRBJ2-5,TRBD1